Detailed here is one T cell receptor (beta chain). Its antigen is not known. CDR1 and CDR2 (germline): MNHEY, SVGAGI. V lost 8 bases and J 6 bases, leaving 19 bases between the germline ends. The CDR3 consists of 15 residues. The record originates from a study of CD8 T cells in Susac syndrome. General study points: Only a relatively small number of individuals were included in the TCR sequencing and HLA analysis.

Sequencing targeted TCR beta in blood CD8+ and CD4+ T cells. Negative isolation was used for CD8+ and CD4+ T cells, and FACS enrichment was applied to TEMRA cells. A quantity of roughly 0.5 to 1 ug RNA underwent reverse transcription using random hexamers. Amplification of the TCR beta CDR3 was carried out by immunoSEQ multiplex PCR, which spanned a total of 54 Vbeta and 13 Jbeta segments. A single record per CDR3 protein comes from TCRdb applying MiXCR to the immunoSEQ multiplex PCR reads. The table has approximately 300,000 distinct CDR3 sequences, 70% to 90% seen once. This clonotype originated in a human donor with multiple sclerosis. The material sequenced was CD8+ T cells from PBMCs. V usage is TRBV6-5 and J usage is TRBJ2-2; D may be TRBD1 (5 bases). This CDR3 reads CASHLGAGSPGELFF. The CDR3 bases are TGTGCCAGCCACCTCGGAGCAGGGTCCCCCGGGGAGCTGTTTTTT.